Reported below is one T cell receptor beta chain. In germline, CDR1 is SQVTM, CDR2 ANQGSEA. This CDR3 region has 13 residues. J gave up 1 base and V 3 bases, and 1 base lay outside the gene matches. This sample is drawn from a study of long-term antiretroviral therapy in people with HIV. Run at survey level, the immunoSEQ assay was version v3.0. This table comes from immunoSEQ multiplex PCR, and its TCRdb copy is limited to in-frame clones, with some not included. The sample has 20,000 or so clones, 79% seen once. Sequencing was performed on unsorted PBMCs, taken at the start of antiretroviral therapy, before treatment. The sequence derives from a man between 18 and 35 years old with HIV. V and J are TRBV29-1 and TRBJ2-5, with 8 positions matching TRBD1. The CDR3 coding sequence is TGCAGCGTTGACCAGGGGGCCCAAGAGACCCAGTACTTC. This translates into CSVDQGAQETQYF.